These T cell receptor beta chains were read from a single sample in a study of OX40 agonist ivuxolimab in advanced cancers. Using immunoSEQ multiplex PCR, the repertoire was profiled, and TCRdb retains in-frame clones only, with some absent. The profile shows approximately 98,000 clones, approximately 80% of them singletons. Material: CD4+ or CD8+ T cells sorted from blood, obtained in a trial of the OX40 agonist ivuxolimab. The receptor set was obtained from an adult with an advanced solid tumor such as melanoma, head and neck, liver or kidney cancer. The CDR3 runs from the conserved cysteine through the conserved F or W. D genes are given only for firm matches. Clone sizes are given selectively: once, few, many, or a class where the clone is expanded.

cdr3_nt | cdr3_aa | j_call | d_call | clone_size | v_call
TGTGCCAGCAGCCCCGGAGGCGAGCAGTACTTC | CASSPGGEQYF | TRBJ2-7 | . | . | TRBV7-2
TGTGCCAGCAGTGAAGCTCACGGGTGGACCATATATTTT | CASSEAHGWTIYF | TRBJ1-3 | . | . | TRBV6-5
TGTGCTAGTGGTTTGTCGACAGGGGTCACAGATACGCAGTATTTT | CASGLSTGVTDTQYF | TRBJ2-3 | TRBD1 | . | TRBV12-5
TGTGCCAGCAGCTACGGGACTAGCGGGGGCCCCTACGAGCAGTACTTC | CASSYGTSGGPYEQYF | TRBJ2-7 | TRBD2 | . | TRBV7-9
TGTGCCAGCAGTTCGGACAGGGGAGGGGGTGAAAAACTGTTTTTT | CASSSDRGGGEKLFF | TRBJ1-4 | TRBD1 | . | TRBV6-5
TGTGCCAGCAGCTTAGCTAGCGGGAGTGCCTACAATGAGCAGTTCTTC | CASSLASGSAYNEQFF | TRBJ2-1 | TRBD2 | . | TRBV7-9
TGTGCCAGCAGCCAAGGACAAAACTATGGCTACACCTTC | CASSQGQNYGYTF | TRBJ1-2 | . | . | TRBV4-2
TGCGCCAGCAGCCGGGACGGCACCGGGGAGCTGTTTTTT | CASSRDGTGELFF | TRBJ2-2 | . | . | TRBV5-1
TGTGCCAGCAGCGGGCAAGCGGGTGCTGTCCAAGAGACCCAGTACTTC | CASSGQAGAVQETQYF | TRBJ2-5 | . | . | TRBV9
TGTGCCAGCAGTGACAGGGGCGCCTACGAGCAGTACTTC | CASSDRGAYEQYF | TRBJ2-7 | TRBD1 | . | TRBV27
TGTGCCAGCAGCTCAAGCGGGAGGGCACAAGAGACCCAGTACTTC | CASSSSGRAQETQYF | TRBJ2-5 | TRBD2 | . | TRBV7-2
TGCGCCAGCAGTCGCCTGGGTCGAGGACAGGGCAACTATAGCAATCAGCCCCAGCATTTT | CASSRLGRGQGNYSNQPQHF | TRBJ1-5 | TRBD1 | . | TRBV23-1
TGTGCCAGCAGCTTGCCCGGGGGCCTCCAGTTCTTC | CASSLPGGLQFF | TRBJ2-1 | . | once | TRBV7-3
TGTGCCAGCAGCTTAATAGGGTCGAACACTGAAGCTTTCTTT | CASSLIGSNTEAFF | TRBJ1-1 | . | . | TRBV7-2
TGCGCCAGCACCGTGGGGGGGGAGACCCAGTACTTC | CASTVGGETQYF | TRBJ2-5 | TRBD2 | . | TRBV5-1
TGTGCCAGCAGCGGGGACAGTTTCACCGGGGAGCTGTTTTTT | CASSGDSFTGELFF | TRBJ2-2 | TRBD1 | . | TRBV9
TGTGCCAGCAGCAAAGAGGAAACAGGGGTTGGCTACACCTTC | CASSKEETGVGYTF | TRBJ1-2 | TRBD1 | . | TRBV14
TGTGCCAGCAGTTCAGGGGCTCGGACTGAAGCTTTCTTT | CASSSGARTEAFF | TRBJ1-1 | . | . | TRBV4-2
TGTGCCAGCAGTTTAGAGACAGGTCTGTCTGAAGCTTTCTTT | CASSLETGLSEAFF | TRBJ1-1 | . | . | TRBV6-5
TGTGCCAGTACCACTGAAGGACTCTCCAACGAGCAGTTCTTC | CASTTEGLSNEQFF | TRBJ2-1 | . | . | TRBV19
TGCAGCGCAAGGGACAGGGATTATGGCTACACCTTC | CSARDRDYGYTF | TRBJ1-2 | TRBD1 | . | TRBV29-1
TGTGCCAGCAGCTTAGTGAACACTGAAGCTTTCTTT | CASSLVNTEAFF | TRBJ1-1 | . | many | TRBV7-9
TGTGCCATCAGTGGGACAGGGGGCCCAGATACGCAGTATTTT | CAISGTGGPDTQYF | TRBJ2-3 | TRBD1 | . | TRBV10-3
TGTGCCAGCAGTTACTCAGCGGGGTCGGACTATGGCTACACCTTC | CASSYSAGSDYGYTF | TRBJ1-2 | . | . | TRBV6-5
TGTGCCAGCAGCTTAGTAGGACCATCCTACGAGCAGTACTTC | CASSLVGPSYEQYF | TRBJ2-7 | . | . | TRBV7-8
TGTGCCAGCAGTTCGAAGGGACTAGCGACTTACAATGAGCAGTTCTTC | CASSSKGLATYNEQFF | TRBJ2-1 | TRBD2 | . | TRBV28
TGTGCCAGCAGCTTAGATAGTTGGGGACAGAAAAGTAATGAGCAGTTCTTC | CASSLDSWGQKSNEQFF | TRBJ2-1 | TRBD1 | . | TRBV11-3